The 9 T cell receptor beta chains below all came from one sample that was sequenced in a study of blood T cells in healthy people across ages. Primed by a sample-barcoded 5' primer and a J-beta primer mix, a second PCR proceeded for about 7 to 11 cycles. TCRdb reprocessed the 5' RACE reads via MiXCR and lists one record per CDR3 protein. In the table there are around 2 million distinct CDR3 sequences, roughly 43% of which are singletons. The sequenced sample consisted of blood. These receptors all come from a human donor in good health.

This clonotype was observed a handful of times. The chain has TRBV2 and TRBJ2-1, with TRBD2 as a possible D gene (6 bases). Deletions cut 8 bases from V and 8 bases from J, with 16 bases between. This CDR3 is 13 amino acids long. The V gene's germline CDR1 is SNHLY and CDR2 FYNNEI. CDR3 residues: CASLGLVRDEQFF. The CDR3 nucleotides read TGTGCCAGCCTGGGACTCGTTAGGGATGAGCAGTTCTTC. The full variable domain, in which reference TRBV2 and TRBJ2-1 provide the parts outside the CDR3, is EPEVTQTPSHQVTQMGQEVILRCVPISNHLYFYWYRQILGQKVEFLVSFYNNEISEKSEIFDDQFSVERPDGSNFTLKIRSTKLEDSAMYFCASLGLVRDEQFFGPGTRLTVL.

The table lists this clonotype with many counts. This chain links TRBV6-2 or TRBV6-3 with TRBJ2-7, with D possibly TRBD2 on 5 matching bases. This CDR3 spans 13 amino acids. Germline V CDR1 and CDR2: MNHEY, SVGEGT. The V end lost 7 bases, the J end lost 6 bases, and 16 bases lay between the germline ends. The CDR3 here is CASTSRGGSEQYF. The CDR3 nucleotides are TGTGCCAGCACCTCCCGCGGAGGTAGCGAGCAGTACTTC.

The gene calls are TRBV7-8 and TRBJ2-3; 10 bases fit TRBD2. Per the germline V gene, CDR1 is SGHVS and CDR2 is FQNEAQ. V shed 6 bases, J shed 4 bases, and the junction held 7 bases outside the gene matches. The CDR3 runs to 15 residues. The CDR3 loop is CASRQLAGSPDTQYF. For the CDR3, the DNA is TGTGCCAGCAGGCAACTAGCGGGGTCTCCAGATACGCAGTATTTT.

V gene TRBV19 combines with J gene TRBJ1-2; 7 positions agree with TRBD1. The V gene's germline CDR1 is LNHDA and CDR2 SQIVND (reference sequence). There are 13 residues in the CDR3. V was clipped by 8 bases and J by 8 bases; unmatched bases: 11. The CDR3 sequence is CASRNRDREGYTF. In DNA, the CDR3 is TGTGCCAGTCGGAACCGGGACAGAGAAGGCTACACCTTC.

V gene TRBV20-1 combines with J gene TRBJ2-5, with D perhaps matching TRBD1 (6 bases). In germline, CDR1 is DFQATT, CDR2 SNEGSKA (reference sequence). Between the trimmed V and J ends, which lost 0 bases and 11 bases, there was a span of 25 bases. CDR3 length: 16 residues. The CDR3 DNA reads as TGCAGTGCTAGAGACCCAATGACAGGAACCCCTAATGAGCAGTACTTC. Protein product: CSARDPMTGTPNEQYF.

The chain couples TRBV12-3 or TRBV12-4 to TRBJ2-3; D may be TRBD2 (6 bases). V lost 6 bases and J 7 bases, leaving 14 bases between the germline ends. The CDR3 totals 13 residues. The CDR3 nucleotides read TGTGCCAGCAGCCTTCGGAGGGATTATACGCAGTATTTT. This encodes CASSLRRDYTQYF.

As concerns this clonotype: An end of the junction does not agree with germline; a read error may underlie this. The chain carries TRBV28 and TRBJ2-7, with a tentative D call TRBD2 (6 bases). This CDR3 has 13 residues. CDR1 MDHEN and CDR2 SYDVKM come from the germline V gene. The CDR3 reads CAGSQGAGNEQYF. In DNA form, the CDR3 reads TGTGCCGGCAGCCAAGGGGCGGGGAACGAGCAGTACTTC.

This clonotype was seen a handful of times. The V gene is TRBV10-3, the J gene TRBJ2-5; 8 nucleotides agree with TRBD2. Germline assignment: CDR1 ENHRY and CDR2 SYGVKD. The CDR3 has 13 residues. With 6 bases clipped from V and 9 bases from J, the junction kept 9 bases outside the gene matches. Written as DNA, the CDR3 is TGTGCCATCAGACCGGGACTAGACCTTCCCCAGTACTTC. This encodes CAIRPGLDLPQYF.

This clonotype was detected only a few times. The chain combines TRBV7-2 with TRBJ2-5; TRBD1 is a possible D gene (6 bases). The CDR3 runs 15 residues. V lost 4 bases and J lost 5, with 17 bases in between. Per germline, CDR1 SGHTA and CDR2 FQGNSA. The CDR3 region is CASSSEQGFWETQYF. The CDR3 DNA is TGTGCCAGCAGCTCCGAACAGGGTTTTTGGGAGACCCAGTACTTC.